Shown below are 10 T cell receptor beta chains from a single sample sequenced in a study of blood T cell repertoires in COVID-19. Measured with immunoSEQ multiplex PCR; TCRdb has only the in-frame clones, and not every one. The data contain a few hundred thousand clones, approximately 83% of them singletons. Sequencing input: PBMCs or T cells enriched from blood (not recorded which). All receptors come from a man aged 25-45 years who had recovered from COVID-19.

The chain links TRBV19 to TRBJ1-6; 10 bases match TRBD1. Trimming cost V 10 bases and J 9 bases; bases outside gene matches: 9. From germline, CDR1 is LNHDA and CDR2 SQIVND (reference sequence). This CDR3 region has 14 residues. CDR3 sequence (DNA): TGTGCCACACACCCGGGACAGGGGACTTCACCCCTCCACTTT. This sequence encodes CATHPGQGTSPLHF.

This CDR3 reads CATSFRQAQYF. The CDR3 region has the DNA TGTGCCACCAGCTTTCGACAGGCCCAGTACTTC. The chain employs TRBV12-3 or TRBV12-4 and TRBJ2-5; tentative D call: TRBD1 (6 bases). V lost 10 bases to trimming and J lost 9 bases, with 15 bases between them. The CDR3 runs 11 residues.

This sequence joins TRBV9 and TRBJ2-2; D may be TRBD2 (6 bases). V gave up 0 bases and J gave up 4 bases, with 13 bases separating them. The CDR3 has 16 residues. CDR1 SGDLS and CDR2 YYNGEE come from the germline V gene. DNA of the CDR3: TGTGCCAGCAGCGTAGGGGGTAGCGGTGTCACCGGGGAGCTGTTTTTT. This gives the protein CASSVGGSGVTGELFF.

This chain joins TRBV7-6 and TRBJ2-2, with 8 bases fitting TRBD2. Germline lookup yields CDR1 SGHVS and CDR2 FNYEAQ. The CDR3 runs 16 residues. J lost 2 bases, V lost 1 base, and 3 bases had no gene match. This CDR3 is CASSLVGGGNTGELFF. The CDR3, as DNA: TGTGCCAGCAGCTTAGTCGGGGGGGGAAACACCGGGGAGCTGTTTTTT.

This clone was recorded a few times. This chain connects TRBV27 to TRBJ2-1, with TRBD1 identical over 9 bases. CDR3 size: 16 residues. With 7 bases clipped from V and 4 bases from J, the junction kept 11 bases outside the gene matches. In germline, CDR1 is MNHEY, CDR2 SMNVEV (reference sequence). The CDR3 DNA reads as TGTGCCAGCATACATTCCGGGACAGGGAATTACAATGAGCAGTTCTTC. Protein product: CASIHSGTGNYNEQFF.

A word on this clone: Since the CDR3 does not end with the conserved phenylalanine or tryptophan, this likely comes from a read error. It is unclear where the CDR3 begins or ends on the DNA, so no DNA is shown, and the CDR3 is as TCRdb lists it. This chain connects TRBV20-1 to TRBJ2-3; the table's D call TRBD2 went unverified against the DNA. Germline loops: CDR1 DFQATT, CDR2 SNEGSKA (reference sequence). The CDR3 is 11 amino acids long, termini counted. This CDR3 is CSAKGGLAGAA.

The rearrangement uses TRBV7-9 and TRBJ2-7, with 7 bases identical to TRBD1. The germline gives CDR1 SEHNR, CDR2 FQNEAQ (reference sequence). The CDR3 is 17 residues long. Trimming cost V 5 bases and J 3 bases; bases outside gene matches: 16. The DNA of the CDR3 is TGTGCCAGCAGCCCTCAAGAGACAGGGCGGTGGGACTACGAGCAGTACTTC. The encoded protein is CASSPQETGRWDYEQYF.

The rearrangement links TRBV27 to TRBJ2-7; 7 bases map to TRBD1. This CDR3 spans 14 amino acids. Trimming removed 5 bases from V and 4 bases from J; junction bases left unmatched: 8. CDR1 and CDR2 from the germline V gene are MNHEY and SMNVEV (reference sequence). CDR3 DNA sequence: TGTGCCAGCAGTAACAGGGGTTTCAAGTACGAGCAGTACTTC. It translates to CASSNRGFKYEQYF.

Here the CDR3 DNA reads TGTGCCAGCAGTCGGTGGGAGAGGAACACTGAAGCTTTCTTT. Protein: CASSRWERNTEAFF. V and J are TRBV2 and TRBJ1-1; D is undetermined. V lost 5 bases and J lost 1, with 11 bases in between. CDR3 length: 14 residues. The germline gives CDR1 SNHLY, CDR2 FYNNEI.

V and J are TRBV7-2 and TRBJ2-1, with D possibly matching TRBD2 (7 bases). From germline, CDR1 is SGHTA and CDR2 FQGNSA. The CDR3 is 17 amino acids. V was shortened by 0 bases and J by 5 bases, with 17 bases between the two germline ends. CDR3 amino acids: CASSLASGGGPHNEQFF. In DNA, the CDR3 is TGTGCCAGCAGCTTAGCTAGTGGGGGGGGGCCCCACAATGAGCAGTTCTTC.